The rows below give T cell receptor beta chains drawn from one sample of a study of T cell responses to AZD1222 COVID-19 vaccine. Method: immunoSEQ multiplex PCR; TCRdb's copy keeps in-frame clones and lacks some. This sample has 150,000 or so clones, with about 91% found just once. This material consisted of peripheral blood, taken 28 days after the second AZD1222 dose. These receptors all come from an adult who received the AZD1222 COVID-19 vaccine. Both conserved end residues are part of each CDR3. The order of the fields is V gene, J gene, D gene, CDR3 protein, CDR3 DNA. A D gene is named only where the DNA matches it firmly.

TRBV27	TRBJ2-7	TRBD2	CASNRSGRPYEQYF	TGTGCCAGCAACCGTAGCGGGAGGCCATACGAGCAGTACTTC
TRBV3-1/TRBV3-2	TRBJ1-1	-	CASSQTALEAFF	TGTGCCAGCAGCCAAACCGCCCTTGAAGCTTTCTTT
TRBV3-1/TRBV3-2	TRBJ2-2	TRBD2	CASSQRLAGKIGELFF	TGTGCCAGCAGCCAGAGACTAGCGGGAAAGATCGGGGAGCTGTTTTTT
TRBV7-2	TRBJ1-3	-	CASSLAGPPSGNTIYF	TGTGCCAGCAGCTTAGCGGGTCCCCCGTCCGGAAACACCATATATTTT
TRBV25-1	TRBJ2-1	-	CASSLTNYNEQFF	TGTGCCAGCAGTTTGACAAACTACAATGAGCAGTTCTTC
TRBV7-8	TRBJ1-1	-	CASSRQTGNTEAFF	TGTGCCAGCAGCAGGCAGACAGGGAACACTGAAGCTTTCTTT
TRBV2	TRBJ2-2	-	CASTIDKSNTGELFF	TGTGCCAGCACAATAGACAAATCGAACACCGGGGAGCTGTTTTTT
TRBV28	TRBJ1-2	-	CASSMPRNYGYTF	TGTGCCAGCAGTATGCCTCGAAACTATGGCTACACCTTC
TRBV5-1	TRBJ2-7	-	CASSLQGSSYEQYF	TGCGCCAGCAGCTTACAGGGCTCCTCCTACGAGCAGTACTTC
TRBV9	TRBJ2-7	-	CASSVDYSRAYEQYF	TGTGCCAGCAGCGTAGACTACAGCCGGGCCTACGAGCAGTACTTC
TRBV4-2	TRBJ1-5	TRBD1	CASSQDTGGNQPQHF	TGTGCCAGCAGCCAAGATACAGGGGGCAATCAGCCCCAGCATTTT
TRBV9	TRBJ2-1	TRBD2	CASSGTSGKMAYNEQFF	TGTGCCAGCAGCGGGACTAGCGGGAAGATGGCCTACAATGAGCAGTTCTTC
TRBV19	TRBJ2-3	TRBD1	CATAQGAGEDTQYF	TGTGCCACCGCCCAGGGGGCCGGGGAAGATACGCAGTATTTT
TRBV29-1	TRBJ2-7	TRBD1	CSAKIGGQERGYEQYF	TGCAGCGCTAAGATCGGGGGACAGGAAAGGGGCTACGAGCAGTACTTC
TRBV30	TRBJ1-3	-	CACGRALSGNTIYF	TGTGCCTGTGGACGGGCACTCTCTGGAAACACCATATATTTT
TRBV28	TRBJ1-5	-	CASSLGHSNQPQHF	TGTGCCAGCAGTTTAGGTCACAGCAATCAGCCCCAGCATTTT
TRBV2	TRBJ1-2	TRBD1	CASRGDRGLSSGYTF	TGTGCCAGCAGGGGGGACAGGGGGCTTTCGAGTGGCTACACCTTC
TRBV6-5	TRBJ1-2	-	CASSYPGHPYTF	TGTGCCAGCAGTTACCCTGGCCACCCCTACACCTTC
TRBV7-6	TRBJ1-5	-	CASSLVEGNNQPQHF	TGTGCCAGCAGCTTAGTCGAGGGGAACAATCAGCCCCAGCATTTT
TRBV28	TRBJ1-1	TRBD1	CASSRGPNTEAFF	TGTGCCAGCAGTAGGGGGCCGAACACTGAAGCTTTCTTT
TRBV7-9	TRBJ2-3	-	CASSLGTETDTQYF	TGTGCCAGCAGCTTAGGTACAGAGACAGATACGCAGTATTTT
TRBV27	TRBJ2-1	TRBD2	CASSFSLAELINEQFF	TGTGCCAGCAGTTTTTCACTAGCGGAGCTTATCAATGAGCAGTTCTTC
TRBV19	TRBJ1-2	-	CASSIEPTGRGDGYTF	TGTGCCAGTAGTATAGAACCGACAGGTCGCGGGGATGGCTACACCTTC
TRBV15	TRBJ1-5	TRBD1	CATSKTTGQDGRPQHF	TGTGCCACCAGCAAAACGACGGGACAGGACGGAAGGCCCCAGCATTTT
TRBV3-1/TRBV3-2	TRBJ2-3	TRBD2	CASSPILAGGPDTQYF	TGTGCCAGCAGCCCCATTCTCGCGGGAGGGCCAGATACGCAGTATTTT
TRBV6-6	TRBJ1-2	-	CASSYGGLGYGYTF	TGTGCCAGCAGTTACGGGGGACTGGGCTATGGCTACACCTTC
TRBV7-3	TRBJ1-1	-	CASSKAPGDTEAFF	TGTGCCAGCAGTAAGGCCCCGGGGGACACTGAAGCTTTCTTT
TRBV28	TRBJ2-7	TRBD1	CASSLWDREGEQYF	TGTGCCAGCAGTTTATGGGACAGGGAAGGCGAGCAGTACTTC
TRBV10-1	TRBJ2-7	TRBD1	CASRWVKDRASYEQYF	TGCGCCAGTCGTTGGGTAAAAGACAGGGCTTCCTACGAGCAGTACTTC
TRBV18	TRBJ1-2	-	CASSPQGQTYGYTF	TGTGCCAGCTCACCACAAGGACAGACCTATGGCTACACCTTC
TRBV28	TRBJ1-5	TRBD1	CASSFRQTGQQPQHF	TGTGCCAGCAGTTTCCGGCAGACAGGGCAACAGCCCCAGCATTTT